These 23 T cell receptor beta chains were sequenced from one sample in a study of blood T cell repertoires in COVID-19. Measured with immunoSEQ multiplex PCR; TCRdb has only the in-frame clones, and not every one. The table records 80,000 to 95,000 clones, about 85% of them present only once. Specimen: peripheral blood. The receptors here all came from a human donor in a cohort sampled during active COVID-19.

The chain employs TRBV4-3 and TRBJ1-2, with a tentative D call TRBD1 (6 bases). Trimming took 4 bases from V and 5 from J, leaving 17 bases between them. CDR3 size: 15 residues. The germline CDR1 and CDR2 sequences are LGHNA and YSLEER. For the CDR3, the DNA is TGCGCCAGCAGCCCCGCTTGGGGGGGCGCGTATGGCTACACCTTC. Translated, it gives CASSPAWGGAYGYTF.

This chain connects TRBV15 to TRBJ2-7, with D possibly matching TRBD1 (5 bases). V was cut by 0 bases and J by 0 bases, with 9 bases left in between. The CDR3 is made up of 15 amino acids. Germline-derived CDR1 and CDR2 are LNHNV and YYDKDF (reference sequence). The CDR3, as DNA: TGTGCCACCAGCAGAGATAGGGGATTCTCCTACGAGCAGTACTTC. This codes for CATSRDRGFSYEQYF.

J is TRBJ1-2 and V is TRBV7-2, with D possibly matching TRBD1 (5 bases). V was clipped by 5 bases and J by 1 base, with 14 bases between them. Germline CDR1 is SGHTA and CDR2 is FQGNSA. The CDR3 runs to 15 residues. The DNA for the CDR3 is TGTGCCAGCAGCCCCCAGGGTCAGCATAACTATGGCTACACCTTC. It is translated as CASSPQGQHNYGYTF.

This clone was counted a few times. The chain carries TRBV10-2 and TRBJ2-2, with TRBD1 identical over 7 bases. Germline CDR1 reads WSHSY; CDR2 reads SAAADI. V shed 6 bases, J shed 3 bases, and the junction held 7 bases outside the gene matches. CDR3 size: 15 residues. The CDR3 region is CASRDRSIDTGELFF. The DNA for the CDR3 is TGCGCCAGCAGGGACAGGTCTATCGACACCGGGGAGCTGTTTTTT.

The chain joins TRBV29-1 to TRBJ1-2; 7 bases fit TRBD1. CDR3 length equals 13 residues. In germline, CDR1 is SQVTM, CDR2 ANQGSEA. Losses at the gene ends were 3 bases for V and 8 bases for J; bases not matched to a gene: 9. For the CDR3, the DNA is TGCAGCGTTGACCTAGAGACAGGGAACGGCTACACCTTC. Translated, it gives CSVDLETGNGYTF. The full variable domain, rest sourced from reference TRBV29-1 and TRBJ1-2, is SAVISQKPSRDICQRGTSLTIQCQVDSQVTMMFWYRQQPGQSLTLIATANQGSEATYESGFVIDKFPISRPNLTFSTLTVSNMSPEDSSIYLCSVDLETGNGYTFGSGTRLTVV.

This rearrangement joins TRBV6-2 or TRBV6-3 to TRBJ2-3; possibly TRBD1 for D (6 bases). The CDR3 contains 15 residues. Germline V gives CDR1 MNHEY, CDR2 SVGEGT. V was cut by 4 bases and J by 5 bases, with 16 bases left in between. The CDR3 DNA reads as TGTGCCAGCAGTTCAGGGGCGTTATATAGAGATACGCAGTATTTT. It yields the protein CASSSGALYRDTQYF.

The table lists this clone with a few counts. The J gene is TRBJ2-2, the V gene TRBV7-2; 8 bases agree with TRBD2. The germline V gene has CDR1 SGHTA and CDR2 FQGNSA. The CDR3 sequence is 17 residues long. After removal of 2 bases from V and 5 bases from J, the junction contained 10 bases not matched to a gene. DNA of the CDR3: TGTGCCAGCAGCTTATTTTCGGCTGGCGGGGGGACCGGGGAGCTGTTTTTT. It codes for CASSLFSAGGGTGELFF. The variable domain in full, completed from reference TRBV7-2 and TRBJ2-2, reads GAGVSQSPSNKVTEKGKDVELRCDPISGHTALYWYRQSLGQGLEFLIYFQGNSAPDKSGLPSDRFSAERTGGSVSTLTIQRTQQEDSAVYLCASSLFSAGGGTGELFFGEGSRLTVL.

This clone has a single count. The CDR3 sequence: CASTLRGGGAYNEQFF. Written as DNA, the CDR3 is TGTGCCAGCACCTTAAGGGGCGGGGGGGCCTACAATGAGCAGTTCTTC. The chain is built from TRBV2 and TRBJ2-1, with 9 bases identical to TRBD2. From germline, CDR1 is SNHLY and CDR2 FYNNEI. V shed 7 bases and J 2 bases; nucleotides not matched to a gene: 9. This CDR3 region has 16 residues.

V usage is TRBV7-2 and J usage is TRBJ2-7, with D possibly TRBD2 on 6 matching bases. The germline V and J ends were trimmed by 0 bases and 3 bases, with 6 bases remaining between them. This CDR3 has 13 amino acids. The germline V gene has CDR1 SGHTA and CDR2 FQGNSA. The CDR3 coding sequence is TGTGCCAGCAGCTTAGCGGGAGGCTACGAGCAGTACTTC. Translated: CASSLAGGYEQYF.

The CDR3 here is CAKNNRARTEAFF. The CDR3 DNA reads TGTGCCAAAAACAACAGGGCGCGCACTGAAGCTTTCTTT. The chain combines TRBV19 with TRBJ1-1; tentatively, D is TRBD1 (6 bases). V dropped 10 bases and J dropped 4 bases, with 16 bases sitting between them. The CDR3 covers 13 residues. CDR1 LNHDA and CDR2 SQIVND come from the germline V gene (reference sequence).

Of note for this clone: The junction and the germline gene differ at one end; a read error may be behind it. The gene calls are TRBV2 and TRBJ1-1, with D possibly being TRBD1 (6 bases). CDR1 SNHLY and CDR2 FYNNEI come from the germline V gene. This CDR3 comprises 14 residues. The CDR3 sequence: CASTLGGGNAEAFF. DNA of the CDR3: TGTGCCAGCACCCTAGGGGGGGGGAACGCTGAAGCTTTCTTT.

The V and J genes are TRBV4-3 and TRBJ2-7; 11 bases line up with TRBD2. The trim removed 1 base at V and 7 bases at J, leaving 6 bases unmatched. Germline loops: CDR1 LGHNA, CDR2 YSLEER. The CDR3 totals 15 residues. CDR3 sequence (DNA): TGCGCCAGCAGCCAAGTCCTAGCGGGAGGTTTAGAGCAGTACTTC. The encoded protein is CASSQVLAGGLEQYF.

The chain links TRBV19 to TRBJ1-6; D may be TRBD1 (6 bases). The germline gives CDR1 LNHDA, CDR2 SQIVND (reference sequence). Trimming removed 3 bases from V and 2 bases from J, with 11 bases in between. There are 16 residues in the CDR3. The CDR3 nucleotides read TGTGCCAGTAGTATCCAGGGGCAGACCTATAATTCACCCCTCCACTTT. It specifies CASSIQGQTYNSPLHF.

This chain joins TRBV11-3 and TRBJ2-3; TRBD2 matches 9 bases. Trimming cost V 4 bases and J 3 bases; bases outside gene matches: 2. The CDR3 totals 14 residues. The germline V gene has CDR1 SGHNT and CDR2 YENEEA. The CDR3 spells CASSSGLATDTQYF. CDR3 coding DNA: TGTGCCAGCAGCTCAGGACTAGCGACAGATACGCAGTATTTT.

The chain has TRBV19 and TRBJ2-1, with D possibly TRBD1 on 5 matching bases. In germline, CDR1 is LNHDA, CDR2 SQIVND (reference sequence). The V end lost 3 bases, the J end lost 1 base, and 10 bases lay between the germline ends. CDR3 length: 15 residues. The CDR3 DNA reads TGTGCCAGTAGTATTAGGGGTAATTCCTACAATGAGCAGTTCTTC. Translated, it gives CASSIRGNSYNEQFF.

The V gene is TRBV30, the J gene TRBJ1-4, with unresolved D. The CDR3 has 15 amino acids. V was pared by 3 bases and J by 0 bases, with 11 bases between. CDR1 is GTSNPN and CDR2 is SVGIG in the germline V gene (reference sequence). The CDR3 DNA follows: TGTGCCTGGAGCGCATCCGGGGCAACTAATGAAAAACTGTTTTTT. Encoded protein: CAWSASGATNEKLFF. Variable domain in full (rest from reference TRBV30 and TRBJ1-4): SQTIHQWPATLVQPVGSPLSLECTVEGTSNPNLYWYRQAAGRGLQLLFYSVGIGQISSEVPQNLSASRPQDRQFILSSKKLLLSDSGFYLCAWSASGATNEKLFFGSGTQLSVL.

The chain carries TRBV5-1 and TRBJ2-5; D perhaps matches TRBD1 (5 bases). Germline loops: CDR1 SGHRS, CDR2 YFSETQ. Trimming removed 4 bases from V and 5 bases from J, with 18 bases in between. CDR3 length: 15 amino acids. CDR3 DNA sequence: TGCGCCAGCAGCGAAGAGGCAGGGCCTGGGGAGACCCAGTACTTC. Its protein is CASSEEAGPGETQYF.

The CDR3 DNA reads as TGTGCCAGCAGCTTCCTAGGGGGCCGCACAGATACGCAGTATTTT. Its protein product is CASSFLGGRTDTQYF. This chain uses TRBV7-2 with TRBJ2-3, with 7 bases fitting TRBD1. This CDR3 is built from 15 residues. CDR1 is SGHTA, CDR2 FQGNSA, per germline. Trimming at V came to 3 bases and at J to 1 base, leaving 4 bases not matched to a gene. Full variable domain (outside the CDR3, taken from reference TRBV7-2 and TRBJ2-3): GAGVSQSPSNKVTEKGKDVELRCDPISGHTALYWYRQSLGQGLEFLIYFQGNSAPDKSGLPSDRFSAERTGGSVSTLTIQRTQQEDSAVYLCASSFLGGRTDTQYFGPGTRLTVL.

This sequence joins TRBV30 and TRBJ1-1; D is perhaps TRBD1 (5 bases). The V gene lost 0 bases and the J gene lost 8 bases, with 10 bases spanning the gap. This CDR3 region has 12 residues. Germline values: CDR1 GTSNPN, CDR2 SVGIG (reference sequence). The CDR3 DNA reads as TGTGCCTGGAGTGTATACGCAGGGGAAGCTTTCTTT. As protein: CAWSVYAGEAFF.

The rearrangement joins TRBV4-2 to TRBJ2-3, with TRBD2 matching 8 bases. The germline V gene encodes CDR1 LGHNA and CDR2 YNFKEQ. There are 16 residues in the CDR3. V gave up 4 bases and J gave up 0 bases; unmatched junction bases: 6. Written as DNA, the CDR3 is TGTGCCAGCAGCCGCAGAATAGCGGGAAGCACAGATACGCAGTATTTT. Residues: CASSRRIAGSTDTQYF.

This clone was counted once. V is TRBV5-6 and J is TRBJ2-3; 7 nucleotides line up with TRBD2. Germline lookup yields CDR1 SGHDT and CDR2 YYEEEE. The junction had 15 bases not matched to a gene; V was cut back by 4 bases and J by 1 base. The CDR3 loop spans 18 amino acids. The CDR3 is CASSQRDGGERGTDTQYF. The CDR3 DNA reads TGTGCCAGCAGCCAGCGTGATGGGGGGGAGCGGGGCACAGATACGCAGTATTTT.

CDR3 DNA: TGTGCCAGCAGCGTACAGACGGGCTCTGGGGCCAACGTCCTGACTTTC. Its protein is CASSVQTGSGANVLTF. This rearrangement joins TRBV9 to TRBJ2-6; D is unresolved. The length of the CDR3 is 16 residues. The germline gives CDR1 SGDLS, CDR2 YYNGEE. V dropped 1 base and J dropped 0 bases, with 8 bases sitting between them. Using reference TRBV9 and TRBJ2-6 for the parts outside the CDR3, the full variable domain is DSGVTQTPKHLITATGQRVTLRCSPRSGDLSVYWYQQSLDQGLQFLIQYYNGEERAKGNILERFSAQQFPDLHSELNLSSLELGDSALYFCASSVQTGSGANVLTFGAGSRLTVL.

The chain couples TRBV19 to TRBJ1-1; D is unresolved. Germline V gene data show CDR1 as LNHDA and CDR2 as SQIVND (reference sequence). CDR3 length: 12 amino acids. Trimming stripped 9 bases from V and 1 base from J, with 9 bases between. CDR3 nucleotides: TGTGCCAGCAGAGGGCCGAACACTGAAGCTTTCTTT. Translating gives CASRGPNTEAFF.